This record looks at one TCR beta chain sequence and its context. No antigen is known for it. Germline-derived CDR1 and CDR2 are SGHRS and YFSETQ. The V gene lost 1 base and the J gene lost 0 bases, with 10 bases spanning the gap. The CDR3 consists of 16 residues. The whole isolated RNA underwent reverse transcription, so sequencing captured expressed TCRB transcripts. The data were produced by immunoSEQ multiplex PCR, yet TCRdb's version contains in-frame clones alone and is incomplete. The sample lists hundreds of thousands of clones; around 15% were seen once. The sample originates from a study of beta chain features in type 1 diabetes. Study results and caveats: A moderate, significant TCRB CDR3 shortening appeared in type 1 diabetes across four CD4+ subsets.

This chain joins TRBV5-1 and TRBJ2-2; possibly TRBD1 for D (5 bases). The sequence derives from a man younger than 35 with type 1 diabetes. Sequenced input: naive CD4+ T cells from blood. CDR3 amino acids: CASSLIQGPNTGELFF. The CDR3, as DNA: TGCGCCAGCAGCTTGATTCAGGGCCCGAACACCGGGGAGCTGTTTTTT.